Following are 3 T cell receptor beta chains from one sample sequenced in a study of identifying expanded T cells in peripheral blood. Method: immunoSEQ multiplex PCR; TCRdb's copy keeps in-frame clones and lacks some. Among 100,000 to 150,000 clones listed, roughly 84% were seen once. Sequenced input: blood. The receptors originated from a person between 18 and 75 years old in good health.

V usage is TRBV6-5 and J usage is TRBJ2-7; D not certain. There are 14 residues in the CDR3. V was pared by 0 bases and J by 3 bases, with 9 bases between. Germline CDR1 MNHEY, CDR2 SVGAGI. The CDR3 sequence is CASSYSRSNYEQYF. CDR3 bases: TGTGCCAGCAGTTACTCGCGGAGTAACTACGAGCAGTACTTC.

The gene calls are TRBV10-3 and TRBJ1-3; TRBD1 matches at 7 bases. V was pared by 7 bases and J by 6 bases, with 3 bases of the junction left unmatched. There are 12 residues in the CDR3. Germline V lookup: CDR1 ENHRY, CDR2 SYGVKD. CDR3 residues: CAIMEGANTIYF. For the CDR3, the DNA is TGTGCCATCATGGAGGGGGCAAACACCATATATTTT.

This clone turned up a few times. The chain is built from TRBV29-1 and TRBJ1-4; 8 nucleotides match TRBD1. The CDR3 spans 13 residues. Germline V gene sequence: CDR1 SQVTM, CDR2 ANQGSEA. The trim removed 4 bases at V and 8 bases at J, leaving 6 bases unmatched. As DNA, the CDR3 is TGCAGCGTTGTCGGACAGGGTGGGGAAAAACTGTTTTTT. This gives the protein CSVVGQGGEKLFF.